This T cell receptor beta chain is drawn from a study of OX40 agonist ivuxolimab in advanced cancers. About the research overall: Having had anti-PD-1, anti-PD-L1 or anti-CTLA-4 therapy before was allowed, and approximately 40% had some.

Some clones are missing from TCRdb's copy, which holds only in-frame ones; the method was immunoSEQ multiplex PCR. The repertoire has 75,000 to 80,000 clones, over 75% of them found once; the top ten carry roughly 7%. Patients who had autoimmune disease history or got systemic immunosuppression were left out. Patients had blood sampled at baseline and again on cycle 4 day 1 and cycle 7 day 1. In germline, CDR1 is SGHAT, CDR2 FQDESV (reference sequence). Trimming at V came to 5 bases and at J to 3 bases, leaving 7 bases not matched to a gene. The CDR3 loop spans 14 amino acids. The V and J genes are TRBV11-1 and TRBJ2-7, with 7 nucleotides matching TRBD1. The material was CD4+ or CD8+ T cells sorted from blood, obtained in a trial of the OX40 agonist ivuxolimab. The receptor's source is an adult with an advanced solid tumor such as melanoma, head and neck, liver or kidney cancer. CDR3: CASSVDRESYEQYF. CDR3 in DNA: TGTGCCAGCAGCGTCGACAGGGAGAGCTACGAGCAGTACTTC. Combining the CDR3 with reference TRBV11-1 and TRBJ2-7 gives the whole variable domain EAEVAQSPRYKITEKSQAVAFWCDPISGHATLYWYRQILGQGPELLVQFQDESVVDDSQLPKDRFSAERLKGVDSTLKIQPAELGDSAMYLCASSVDRESYEQYFGPGTRLTVT.